The 2 T cell receptor beta chains listed next were all sequenced from one sample in a study of blood T cell repertoires in COVID-19. Using immunoSEQ multiplex PCR, the repertoire was profiled, and TCRdb retains in-frame clones only, with some absent. Of some 120,000 clones in the sample, about 86% were seen once. Sequencing input: peripheral blood. These receptors were obtained from a woman aged 50 to 65 with acute or convalescent COVID-19.

This clone was observed a handful of times. The V call is TRBV6-1, the J call TRBJ1-5, with a possible D match to TRBD1 (5 bases). CDR1 is MNHNS and CDR2 is SASEGT in the germline V gene. The length of the CDR3 is 15 residues. The V end was cut by 0 bases, the J end by 3 bases, with 9 bases between. CDR3 DNA sequence: TGTGCCAGCAGTGAAGCACAGGCGAACAATCAGCCCCAGCATTTT. Translation gives CASSEAQANNQPQHF.

The chain employs TRBV6-5 and TRBJ2-3; 9 nucleotides match TRBD1. After removal of 6 bases from V and 3 bases from J, the junction contained 7 bases not matched to a gene. The CDR3 covers 15 residues. Germline values: CDR1 MNHEY, CDR2 SVGAGI. As DNA, the CDR3 is TGTGCCAGCAGCGTCGGACAGGGGAGGACAGATACGCAGTATTTT. This encodes CASSVGQGRTDTQYF.